Listed below are T cell receptor beta chains from one sample, sequenced in a study of CD8+ T cells in alopecia areata. Produced via immunoSEQ multiplex PCR; TCRdb's table is partial and in-frame only. This table holds more than 100,000 clones, 58% found once. The starting material was CD4+ T cells sorted from blood, obtained at week 0. The receptors were gathered from a human donor with alopecia areata. The CDR3 runs from the conserved cysteine through the conserved F or W. D genes are given only for firm matches. Clone size is shown for a subset of rows, as once, few, many or a class of expanded clone.

.	TRBV9	TRBJ2-5	TRBD2	CASSASSPAGGLVRETQYF	TGTGCCAGCAGCGCCTCATCCCCAGCGGGGGGCCTCGTTAGAGAGACCCAGTACTTC
.	TRBV4-3	TRBJ2-6	.	CASSQESSGANVLTF	TGCGCCAGCAGCCAAGAATCGTCTGGGGCCAACGTCCTGACTTTC
few	TRBV10-3	TRBJ1-2	TRBD1	CAIRDRVDGYTF	TGTGCCATCAGGGACAGGGTGGATGGCTACACCTTC
.	TRBV6-1	TRBJ2-3	TRBD2	CASSGGLAVSTDTQYF	TGTGCCAGCAGTGGAGGACTAGCGGTCAGCACAGATACGCAGTATTTT
.	TRBV30	TRBJ1-1	.	CAWSVLRMNTEAFF	TGTGCCTGGAGTGTACTACGGATGAACACTGAAGCTTTCTTT
.	TRBV6-5	TRBJ1-3	.	CASSYGGELSGNTIYF	TGTGCCAGCAGTTATGGCGGGGAGCTCTCTGGAAACACCATATATTTT
.	TRBV7-2	TRBJ2-3	.	CASSLASGRSDTQYF	TGTGCCAGCAGCTTGGCCAGCGGACGGTCAGATACGCAGTATTTT
.	TRBV6-5	TRBJ2-6	.	CASSSTGANVLTF	TGTGCCAGCAGTTCCACTGGGGCCAACGTCCTGACTTTC
.	TRBV5-4	TRBJ2-1	TRBD2	CASSPGLAGVNEQFF	TGTGCCAGCAGCCCGGGACTAGCGGGAGTAAATGAGCAGTTCTTC
.	TRBV27	TRBJ2-2	TRBD1	CASSWTGVTGELFF	TGTGCCAGCAGTTGGACAGGGGTCACCGGGGAGCTGTTTTTT
few	TRBV6-5	TRBJ1-1	.	CASSRTQGKAFF	TGTGCCAGCAGTAGGACACAGGGTAAAGCTTTCTTT
few	TRBV4-2	TRBJ1-5	.	CASSQDLAGGQPQHF	TGTGCCAGCAGCCAAGATTTAGCGGGCGGGCAGCCCCAGCATTTT
.	TRBV4-3	TRBJ2-2	.	CASSQVAASDTGELFF	TGCGCCAGCAGCCAAGTGGCAGCCTCCGACACCGGGGAGCTGTTTTTT
.	TRBV11-2	TRBJ2-3	.	CASSLGGGNTQYF	TGTGCCAGCAGCTTGGGGGGAGGAAATACGCAGTATTTT
.	TRBV10-2	TRBJ2-5	TRBD2	CASSVGELAGVPETQYF	TGCGCCAGCAGTGTAGGGGAACTAGCGGGAGTTCCAGAGACCCAGTACTTC
once	TRBV30	TRBJ2-5	TRBD1	CAWSYRTGGGETQYF	TGTGCCTGGAGTTATCGGACAGGGGGCGGGGAGACCCAGTACTTC
.	TRBV7-2	TRBJ1-2	.	CASSLTPGLVGYTF	TGTGCCAGCAGCTTAACGCCAGGGTTGGTTGGCTACACCTTC
once	TRBV27	TRBJ1-5	.	CASSFTRQQPQHF	TGTGCCAGCAGTTTTACAAGGCAGCAGCCCCAGCATTTT
.	TRBV18	TRBJ1-6	.	CASSPTVRDSPLHF	TGTGCCAGCTCACCAACGGTCAGGGATTCACCCCTCCACTTT
.	TRBV7-9	TRBJ2-5	TRBD2	CASSPRTSGGVIQETQYF	TGTGCCAGCAGCCCGCGGACTAGCGGGGGGGTAATCCAAGAGACCCAGTACTTC
.	TRBV5-6	TRBJ1-2	TRBD1	CASSIGQGGYGYTF	TGTGCCAGCAGCATAGGACAGGGTGGCTATGGCTACACCTTC
.	TRBV28	TRBJ1-1	.	CASSTQEVGPEAFF	TGTGCCAGCAGTACCCAGGAAGTGGGCCCTGAAGCTTTCTTT
.	TRBV5-4	TRBJ2-2	TRBD2	CASSLGLAVTGELFF	TGTGCCAGCAGCTTGGGACTAGCGGTCACCGGGGAGCTGTTTTTT
.	TRBV9	TRBJ1-5	.	CASRSRGPQHF	TGTGCCAGCAGGTCCAGAGGGCCCCAGCATTTT
few	TRBV5-1	TRBJ1-1	.	CASSSVRNTEAFF	TGCGCCAGCAGCTCCGTCCGTAACACTGAAGCTTTCTTT
few	TRBV7-2	TRBJ2-3	.	CASSLEGGQNTDTQYF	TGTGCCAGCAGCTTAGAGGGGGGACAGAACACAGATACGCAGTATTTT
.	TRBV30	TRBJ2-5	TRBD2	CAWSIRGGAGTQYF	TGTGCCTGGAGCATCCGGGGGGGAGCAGGGACCCAGTACTTC
few	TRBV27	TRBJ1-2	TRBD1	CASSSWDRAGGYTF	TGTGCCAGCAGTTCCTGGGACAGGGCGGGTGGCTACACCTTC
.	TRBV4-1	TRBJ2-3	.	CASSQDDSQYTDTQYF	TGCGCCAGCAGCCAAGACGACAGCCAATACACAGATACGCAGTATTTT
few	TRBV5-4	TRBJ1-2	TRBD1	CASSYTTGLINYGYTF	TGTGCCAGCAGCTACACGACAGGGTTAATTAACTATGGCTACACCTTC
.	TRBV23-1	TRBJ1-2	.	CASSQPGAGHPTGGYTF	TGCGCCAGCAGTCAACCCGGGGCAGGCCACCCGACGGGAGGCTACACCTTC
.	TRBV7-3	TRBJ1-2	TRBD1	CASSLDRGIDGYTF	TGTGCCAGCAGCTTAGACAGGGGGATTGATGGCTACACCTTC
.	TRBV6-5	TRBJ2-1	TRBD2	CASREASGENNEQFF	TGTGCCAGCAGAGAGGCTAGCGGGGAAAACAATGAGCAGTTCTTC
few	TRBV5-6	TRBJ2-3	TRBD2	CASSTRLAGGQVDTQYF	TGTGCCAGCAGCACAAGACTAGCGGGGGGGCAAGTGGATACGCAGTATTTT
.	TRBV2	TRBJ1-5	TRBD1	CASSGQGYNQPQHF	TGTGCCAGCAGTGGACAGGGATACAATCAGCCCCAGCATTTT
once	TRBV7-2	TRBJ2-5	.	CASSLVSGSETQYF	TGTGCCAGCAGCTTAGTATCAGGGTCCGAGACCCAGTACTTC
few	TRBV2	TRBJ2-3	TRBD1	CASKTGGTDTQYF	TGTGCCAGCAAAACAGGGGGCACAGATACGCAGTATTTT
few	TRBV27	TRBJ2-5	.	CASSSFLTGPSETQYF	TGTGCCAGCAGTTCTTTTCTAACGGGGCCATCTGAGACCCAGTACTTC